Listed here is a single T cell receptor beta chain. Its target is not known. This entry belongs to a study of CD8 T cells in ankylosing spondylitis. General observations from the study: Reportedly, disease-linked clones are significantly enriched in ankylosing spondylitis patients' matched synovial fluid.

The CDR3 loop spans 14 amino acids. The V end was cut by 6 bases, the J end by 9 bases, with 18 bases between. TCRdb analysed the 5' RACE reads with MiXCR anew, one entry per CDR3 protein. The sample shows 350,000 to 450,000 distinct CDR3 sequences, 20% of them seen only once. The chain links TRBV12-3 or TRBV12-4 to TRBJ2-1, with D possibly called TRBD1 or TRBD2 (6 bases each). Sequenced: blood, either unsorted or a sorted T cell fraction (not recorded which). The receptor was derived from a male donor with ankylosing spondylitis or in good health (not recorded which). The CDR3 is CASRPPWGAGEQFF. The CDR3 DNA follows: TGTGCCAGCAGACCCCCCTGGGGGGCCGGTGAGCAGTTCTTC.